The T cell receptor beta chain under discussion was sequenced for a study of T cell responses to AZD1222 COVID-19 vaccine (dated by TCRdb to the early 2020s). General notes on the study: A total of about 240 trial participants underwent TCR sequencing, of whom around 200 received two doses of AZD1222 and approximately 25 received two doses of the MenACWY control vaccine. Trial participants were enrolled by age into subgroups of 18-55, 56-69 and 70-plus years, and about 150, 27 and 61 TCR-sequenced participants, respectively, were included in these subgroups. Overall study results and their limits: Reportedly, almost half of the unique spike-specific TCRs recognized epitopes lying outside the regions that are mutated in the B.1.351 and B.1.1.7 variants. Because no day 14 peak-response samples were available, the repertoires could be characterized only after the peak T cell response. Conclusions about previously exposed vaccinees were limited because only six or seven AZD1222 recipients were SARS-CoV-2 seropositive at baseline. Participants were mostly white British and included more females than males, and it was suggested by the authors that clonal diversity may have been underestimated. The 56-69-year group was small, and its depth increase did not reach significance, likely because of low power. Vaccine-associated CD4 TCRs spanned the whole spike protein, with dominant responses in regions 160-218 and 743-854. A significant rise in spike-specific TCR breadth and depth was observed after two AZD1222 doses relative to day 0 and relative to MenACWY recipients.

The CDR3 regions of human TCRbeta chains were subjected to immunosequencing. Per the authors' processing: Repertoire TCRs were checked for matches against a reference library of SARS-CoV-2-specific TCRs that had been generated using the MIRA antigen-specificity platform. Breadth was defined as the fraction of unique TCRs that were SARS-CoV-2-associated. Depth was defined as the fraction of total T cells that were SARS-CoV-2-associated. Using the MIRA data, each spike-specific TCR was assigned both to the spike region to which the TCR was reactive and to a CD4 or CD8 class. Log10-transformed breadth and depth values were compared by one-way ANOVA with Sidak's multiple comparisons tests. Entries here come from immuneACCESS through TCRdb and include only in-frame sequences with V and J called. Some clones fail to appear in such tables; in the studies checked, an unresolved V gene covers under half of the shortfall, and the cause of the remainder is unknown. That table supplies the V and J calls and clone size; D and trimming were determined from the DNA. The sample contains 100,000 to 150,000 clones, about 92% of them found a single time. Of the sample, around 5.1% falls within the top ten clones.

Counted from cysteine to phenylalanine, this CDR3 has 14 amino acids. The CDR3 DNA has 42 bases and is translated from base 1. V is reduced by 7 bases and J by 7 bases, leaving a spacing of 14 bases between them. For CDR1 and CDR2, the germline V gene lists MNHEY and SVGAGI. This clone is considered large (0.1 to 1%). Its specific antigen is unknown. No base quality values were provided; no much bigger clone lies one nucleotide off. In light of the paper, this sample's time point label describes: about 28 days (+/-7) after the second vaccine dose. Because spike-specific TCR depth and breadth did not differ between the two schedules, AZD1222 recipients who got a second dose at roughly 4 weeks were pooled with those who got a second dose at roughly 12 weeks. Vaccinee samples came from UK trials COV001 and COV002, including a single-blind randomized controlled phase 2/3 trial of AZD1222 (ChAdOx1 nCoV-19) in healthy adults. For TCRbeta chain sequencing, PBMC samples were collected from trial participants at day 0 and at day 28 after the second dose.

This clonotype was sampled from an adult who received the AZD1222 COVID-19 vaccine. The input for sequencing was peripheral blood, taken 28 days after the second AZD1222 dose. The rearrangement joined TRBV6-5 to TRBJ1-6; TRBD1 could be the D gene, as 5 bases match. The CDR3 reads CASKTEGPNSPLHF. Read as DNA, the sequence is TGTGCCAGCAAGACCGAGGGGCCGAATTCACCCCTCCACTTT.